This T cell receptor (beta chain) was profiled in a study of blood T cells in healthy people across ages. Across the whole study: Using template switching, researchers captured about one barcoded beta molecule for each two T cells.

The second PCR ran about 6 to 11 cycles with a sample-barcoded 5' primer and J-beta primers. MiXCR was run by TCRdb on the 5' RACE reads, yielding one entry per CDR3 protein. The sample contains 1.5 million to 2 million distinct CDR3 sequences, about two fifths of which appear only once. The ends lost 3 bases at V and 0 bases at J; junction bases unmatched: 6. Looked up from germline, CDR1 is SGHRS and CDR2 is YFSETQ. The length of the CDR3 is 17 residues. In this sample, this clonotype turned up a few times. This TCR was sampled from a human donor in good health. The rearrangement links TRBV5-1 to TRBJ2-6, with 7 bases aligning to TRBD2. Sequenced: blood. The CDR3, as DNA: TGCGCCAGCAGCTCGAGGGAGGGAATCTCTGGGGCCAACGTCCTGACTTTC. Amino acids: CASSSREGISGANVLTF. The entire variable domain, with the rest obtained from reference TRBV5-1 and TRBJ2-6, is as follows: KAGVTQTPRYLIKTRGQQVTLSCSPISGHRSVSWYQQTPGQGLQFLFEYFSETQRNKGNFPGRFSGRQFSNSRSEMNVSTLELGDSALYLCASSSREGISGANVLTFGAGSRLTVL.